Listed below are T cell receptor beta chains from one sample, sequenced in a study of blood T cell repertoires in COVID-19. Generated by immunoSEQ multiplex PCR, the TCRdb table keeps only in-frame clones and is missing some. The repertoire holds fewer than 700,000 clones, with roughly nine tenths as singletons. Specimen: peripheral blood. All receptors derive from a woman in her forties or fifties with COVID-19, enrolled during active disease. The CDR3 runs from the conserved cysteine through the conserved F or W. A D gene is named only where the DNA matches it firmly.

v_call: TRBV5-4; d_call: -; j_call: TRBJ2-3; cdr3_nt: TGTGCCAGCACCCTGAGGCCGCCAAATCAGCCCCAGTATTTT; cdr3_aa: CASTLRPPNQPQYF
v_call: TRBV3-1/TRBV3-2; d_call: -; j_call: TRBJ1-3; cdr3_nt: TGTGCCAGCAGCCAACTGTTAAACTCTGGAAACACCATATATTTT; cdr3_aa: CASSQLLNSGNTIYF
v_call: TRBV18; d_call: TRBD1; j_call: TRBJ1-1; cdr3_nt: TGTGCCAGCTCACCCTTCAGGGGGGATGGCACTGAAGCTTTCTTT; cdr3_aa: CASSPFRGDGTEAFF
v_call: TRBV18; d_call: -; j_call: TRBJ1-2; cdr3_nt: TGTGCCAGCTCACCCCAGACGGGGGGAGAGGATGGCTACACCTTC; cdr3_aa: CASSPQTGGEDGYTF
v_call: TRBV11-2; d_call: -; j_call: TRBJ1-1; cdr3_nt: TGTGCCAGCAGCTTGGGGAGGTTCACTGAAGCTTTCTTT; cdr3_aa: CASSLGRFTEAFF
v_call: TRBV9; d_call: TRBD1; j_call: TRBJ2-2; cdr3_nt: TGTGCCAGCAGCACCCAACCGGGACAGGGACCCGCCGGGGAGCTGTTTTTT; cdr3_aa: CASSTQPGQGPAGELFF
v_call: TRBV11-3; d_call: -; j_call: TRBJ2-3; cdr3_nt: TGTGCCAGCAGCTTAGACCACCCTCTAAAGCTATACACAGATACGCAGTATTTT; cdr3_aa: CASSLDHPLKLYTDTQYF
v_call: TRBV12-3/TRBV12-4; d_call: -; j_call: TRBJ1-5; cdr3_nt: TGTGCCAGCAGCTTTAATCAGCCCCAGCATTTT; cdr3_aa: CASSFNQPQHF
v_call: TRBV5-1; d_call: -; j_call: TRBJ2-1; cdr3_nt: TGCGCCAGCACGGACGGAGGGGCCTTGAGGAATGAGCAGTTCTTC; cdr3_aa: CASTDGGALRNEQFF
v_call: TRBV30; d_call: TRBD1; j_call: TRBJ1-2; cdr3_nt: TGTGCCTGGAGCCGAGGACAGGCGCATAACTATGGCTACACCTTC; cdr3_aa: CAWSRGQAHNYGYTF
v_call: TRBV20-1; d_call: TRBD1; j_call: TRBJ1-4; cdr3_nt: TGCAGTGCTAGTAATTTCCGAGGGGGCGCGGGGGAAAAACTGTTTTTT; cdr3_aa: CSASNFRGGAGEKLFF
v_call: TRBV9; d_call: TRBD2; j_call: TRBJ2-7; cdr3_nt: TGTGCCAGCAGCCGGAACTTAGCGGGGGCCTCCTACGAGCAGTACTTC; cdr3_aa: CASSRNLAGASYEQYF
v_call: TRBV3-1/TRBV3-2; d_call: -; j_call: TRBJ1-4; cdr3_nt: TGTGCCAGCAGTCACATTTTTTCCGGGAATGAAAAACTGTTTTTT; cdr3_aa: CASSHIFSGNEKLFF
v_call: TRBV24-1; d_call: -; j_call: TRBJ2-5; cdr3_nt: TGTGCCACCAGTGCCGGGGAAGAGACCCAGTACTTC; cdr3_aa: CATSAGEETQYF
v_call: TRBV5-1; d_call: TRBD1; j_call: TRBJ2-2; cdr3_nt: TGCGCCAGCAGATTGCTACAGGGGTCGCCAACCGGGGAGCTGTTTTTT; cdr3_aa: CASRLLQGSPTGELFF
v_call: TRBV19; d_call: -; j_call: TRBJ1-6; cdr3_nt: TGTGCCAGTTCTAAGGGGAGGGGAAATTCACCCCTCCACTTT; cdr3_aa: CASSKGRGNSPLHF
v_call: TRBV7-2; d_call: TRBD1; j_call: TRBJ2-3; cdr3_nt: TGTGCCAGCAGCGCCACAGGGGGCGATGGAGATACGCAGTATTTT; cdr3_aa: CASSATGGDGDTQYF
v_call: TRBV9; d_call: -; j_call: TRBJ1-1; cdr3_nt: TGTGCCAGCAGCGTAGGTAGCCACACTGAAGCTTTCTTT; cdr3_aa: CASSVGSHTEAFF
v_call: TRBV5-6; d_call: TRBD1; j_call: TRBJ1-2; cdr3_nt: TGTGCCAGCAGCCCAGGGGGCGACTATGGCTACACCTTC; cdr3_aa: CASSPGGDYGYTF
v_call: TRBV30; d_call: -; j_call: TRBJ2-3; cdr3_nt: TGTGCCTCCAAAGACTCCTTGGGCACAGATACGCAGTATTTT; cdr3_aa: CASKDSLGTDTQYF
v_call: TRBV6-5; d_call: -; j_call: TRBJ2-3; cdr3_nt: TGTGCCAGCAGTTACGGGGGCAGTAGCACAGATACGCAGTATTTT; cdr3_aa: CASSYGGSSTDTQYF
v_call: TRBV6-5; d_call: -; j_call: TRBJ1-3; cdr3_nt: TGTGCCAGCACCGACCGCGGGCAGGGGGGAAACACCATATATTTT; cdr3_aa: CASTDRGQGGNTIYF